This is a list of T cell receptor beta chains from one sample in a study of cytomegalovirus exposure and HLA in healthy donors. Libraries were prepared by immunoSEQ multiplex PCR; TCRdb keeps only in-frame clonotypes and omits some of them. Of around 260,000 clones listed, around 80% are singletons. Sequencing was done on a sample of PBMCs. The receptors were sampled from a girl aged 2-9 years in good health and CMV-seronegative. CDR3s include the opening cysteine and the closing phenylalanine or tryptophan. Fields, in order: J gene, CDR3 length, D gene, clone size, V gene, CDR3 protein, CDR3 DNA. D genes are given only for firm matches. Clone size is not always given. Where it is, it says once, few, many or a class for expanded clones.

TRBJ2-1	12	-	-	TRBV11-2	CASSLGGGEQFF	TGTGCCAGCAGCTTGGGGGGAGGTGAGCAGTTCTTC
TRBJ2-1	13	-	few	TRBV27	CASSTTVNNEQFF	TGTGCCAGCAGCACGACAGTTAACAATGAGCAGTTCTTC
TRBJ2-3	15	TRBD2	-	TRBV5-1	CASSLGLAGTDTQYF	TGCGCCAGCAGCTTGGGACTAGCGGGGACAGATACGCAGTATTTT
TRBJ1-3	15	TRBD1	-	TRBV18	CASSPGQGLPHTIYF	TGTGCCAGCTCACCCGGACAGGGTTTGCCGCACACCATATATTTT
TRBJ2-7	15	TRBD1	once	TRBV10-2	CASSVGQQGLGEQYF	TGCGCCAGCAGTGTAGGTCAACAGGGGCTTGGCGAGCAGTACTTC
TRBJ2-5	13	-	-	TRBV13	CASRDMGQETQYF	TGTGCCAGCCGGGACATGGGGCAAGAGACCCAGTACTTC
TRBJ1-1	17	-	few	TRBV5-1	CASSLVGDYSQNTEAFF	TGCGCCAGCAGCTTGGTGGGGGACTACTCCCAGAACACTGAAGCTTTCTTT
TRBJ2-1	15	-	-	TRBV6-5	CASSTGTPINNEQFF	TGTGCCAGCAGTACCGGGACTCCAATTAACAATGAGCAGTTCTTC
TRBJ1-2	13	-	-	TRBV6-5	CASSYTGGNGYTF	TGTGCCAGCAGTTACACCGGGGGAAATGGCTACACCTTC
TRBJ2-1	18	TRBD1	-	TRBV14	CASSLRSPGQGSRNEQFF	TGTGCCAGCAGCCTCCGATCGCCGGGACAGGGGTCGAGAAATGAGCAGTTCTTC
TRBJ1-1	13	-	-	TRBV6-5	CASSRTLNTEAFF	TGTGCCAGCAGCAGAACACTGAACACTGAAGCTTTCTTT
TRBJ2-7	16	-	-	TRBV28	CASSSTRGTASYEQYF	TGTGCCAGCAGTTCCACCAGGGGTACGGCCTCCTACGAGCAGTACTTC
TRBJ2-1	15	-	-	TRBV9	CASSDRWSQYNEQFF	TGTGCCAGCAGCGACCGATGGAGTCAATACAATGAGCAGTTCTTC
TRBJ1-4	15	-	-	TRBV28	CASSSGQLVNEKLFF	TGTGCCAGCAGTTCTGGACAGCTAGTTAATGAAAAACTGTTTTTT
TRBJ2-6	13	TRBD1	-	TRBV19	CASSRQGYNVLTF	TGTGCCAGTAGTAGACAGGGGTACAACGTCCTGACTTTC
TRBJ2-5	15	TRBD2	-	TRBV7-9	CASRGLAGGRETQYF	TGTGCCAGCAGGGGACTAGCGGGAGGCAGGGAGACCCAGTACTTC
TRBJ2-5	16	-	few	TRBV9	CASSVYGGGGQETQYF	TGTGCCAGCAGCGTATACGGCGGGGGCGGCCAAGAGACCCAGTACTTC
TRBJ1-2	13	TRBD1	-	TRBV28	CASSTSPGGGYTF	TGTGCCAGCAGTACCTCGCCAGGGGGTGGCTACACCTTC
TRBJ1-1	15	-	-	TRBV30	CAWSVGDRPSGEAFF	TGTGCCTGGAGTGTGGGAGACAGGCCTTCGGGTGAAGCTTTCTTT
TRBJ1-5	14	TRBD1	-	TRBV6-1	CASRGQDFYQPQHF	TGTGCCAGCAGAGGACAGGACTTTTATCAGCCCCAGCATTTT
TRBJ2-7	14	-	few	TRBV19	CASSILDRDYEQYF	TGTGCCAGTAGTATCCTCGACAGAGACTACGAGCAGTACTTC
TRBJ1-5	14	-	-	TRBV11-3	CASSLRTHDQPQHF	TGTGCCAGCAGCTTACGGACACACGATCAGCCCCAGCATTTT
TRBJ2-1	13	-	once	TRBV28	CASRIGTTNEQFF	TGTGCCAGCAGAATAGGTACTACCAATGAGCAGTTCTTC
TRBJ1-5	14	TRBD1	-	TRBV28	CASSLTGGNQPQHF	TGTGCCAGCAGTTTGACAGGGGGCAATCAGCCCCAGCATTTT
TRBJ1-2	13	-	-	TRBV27	CASSFGGLDGYTF	TGTGCCAGCAGTTTTGGGGGGTTAGATGGCTACACCTTC
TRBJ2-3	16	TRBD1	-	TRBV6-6	CASSPNRGTGTDTQYF	TGTGCCAGCAGCCCTAACAGGGGGACGGGAACAGATACGCAGTATTTT
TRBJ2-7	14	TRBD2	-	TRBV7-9	CASIESGRIYEQYF	TGTGCCAGCATCGAAAGCGGGAGAATCTACGAGCAGTACTTC
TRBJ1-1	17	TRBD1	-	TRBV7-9	CTSSILYRGGARTEAFF	TGTACCAGCAGCATACTCTACAGGGGGGGCGCGAGAACTGAAGCTTTCTTT
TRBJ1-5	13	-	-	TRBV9	CASSTLLDQPQHF	TGTGCCAGCAGCACCTTATTAGATCAGCCCCAGCATTTT
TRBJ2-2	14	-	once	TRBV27	CASSLGRNTGELFF	TGTGCCAGCAGTTTAGGGCGGAACACCGGGGAGCTGTTTTTT
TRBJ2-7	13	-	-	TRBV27	CASSHRVGYEQYF	TGTGCCAGCAGTCACAGGGTGGGCTACGAGCAGTACTTC
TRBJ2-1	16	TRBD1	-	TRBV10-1	CASSERQGAPYNEQFF	TGCGCCAGCAGTGAGCGACAGGGGGCACCCTACAATGAGCAGTTCTTC
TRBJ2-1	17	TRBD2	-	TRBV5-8	CASSLGVAGFSYNEQFF	TGTGCCAGCAGCTTGGGGGTAGCGGGGTTCTCCTACAATGAGCAGTTCTTC
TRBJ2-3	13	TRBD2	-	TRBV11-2	CASASREADTQYF	TGTGCCAGCGCTTCCCGGGAGGCGGATACGCAGTATTTT
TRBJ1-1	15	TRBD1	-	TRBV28	CASQMTGVGYTEAFF	TGTGCCAGCCAGATGACAGGGGTCGGGTACACTGAAGCTTTCTTT
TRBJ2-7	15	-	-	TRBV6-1	CASSEVLASVYEQYF	TGTGCCAGCAGTGAAGTGCTAGCCTCTGTCTACGAGCAGTACTTC
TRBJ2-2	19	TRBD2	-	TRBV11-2	CASRTRRLAAESNTGELFF	TGTGCCAGCAGAACCCGCAGACTAGCGGCAGAATCGAACACCGGGGAGCTGTTTTTT
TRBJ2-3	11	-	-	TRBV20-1	CSVSGVDTQYF	TGCAGTGTGTCGGGGGTAGATACGCAGTATTTT
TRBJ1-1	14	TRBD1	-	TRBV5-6	CASSSDRGRTEAFF	TGTGCCAGCAGCTCCGACAGGGGACGCACTGAAGCTTTCTTT
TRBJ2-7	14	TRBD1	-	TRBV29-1	CSVVSWDSPYEQYF	TGCAGCGTTGTTTCGTGGGACAGCCCCTACGAGCAGTACTTC
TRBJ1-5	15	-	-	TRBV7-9	CSSSLGHSSNQPQHF	TGTTCCAGCAGCTTAGGTCACAGTAGCAATCAGCCCCAGCATTTT
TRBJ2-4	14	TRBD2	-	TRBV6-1	CASSEAGGINIQYF	TGTGCCAGCAGTGAAGCGGGGGGGATAAACATTCAGTACTTC
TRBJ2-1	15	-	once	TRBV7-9	CASSPLLASYNEQFF	TGTGCCAGCAGTCCGCTACTAGCTTCCTACAATGAGCAGTTCTTC
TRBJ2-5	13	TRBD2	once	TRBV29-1	CSGVAGVVETQYF	TGCAGCGGCGTAGCGGGAGTAGTAGAGACCCAGTACTTC
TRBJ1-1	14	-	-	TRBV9	CASSVEQGGTEAFF	TGTGCCAGCAGCGTAGAGCAGGGCGGCACTGAAGCTTTCTTT
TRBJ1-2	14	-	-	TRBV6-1	CASSRGYGDYGYTF	TGTGCCAGCAGCAGAGGGTACGGGGACTATGGCTACACCTTC
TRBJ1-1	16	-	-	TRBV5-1	CASSFGQGFTGTEAFF	TGCGCCAGCAGCTTCGGCCAGGGCTTCACCGGCACTGAAGCTTTCTTT
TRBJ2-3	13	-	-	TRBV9	CASSVSRTDTQYF	TGTGCCAGCAGCGTATCTCGCACAGATACGCAGTATTTT
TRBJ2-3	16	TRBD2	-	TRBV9	CASSVAAGGRPDTQYF	TGTGCCAGCAGCGTAGCGGCGGGAGGGAGGCCAGATACGCAGTATTTT
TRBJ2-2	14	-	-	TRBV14	CASSPVMRAGELFF	TGTGCCAGCAGTCCTGTAATGCGGGCCGGGGAGCTGTTTTTT
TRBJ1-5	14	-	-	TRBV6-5	CASSSDDSYQPQHF	TGTGCCAGCAGTTCGGATGACAGCTATCAGCCCCAGCATTTT
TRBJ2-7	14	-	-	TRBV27	CASSRAGNSYEQYF	TGTGCCAGCAGCCGCGCGGGGAACTCCTACGAGCAGTACTTC
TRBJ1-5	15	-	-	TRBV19	CASRLLTGTFQPQHF	TGTGCCAGTAGGCTACTTACGGGGACATTTCAGCCCCAGCATTTT
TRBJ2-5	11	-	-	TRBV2	CASSVRETQYF	TGTGCCAGCAGTGTTCGGGAGACCCAGTACTTC
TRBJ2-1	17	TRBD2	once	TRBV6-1	CASSEDRIAGGYNEQFF	TGTGCCAGCAGTGAAGATCGCATAGCGGGGGGCTACAATGAGCAGTTCTTC